Below are 28 T cell receptor beta chains sequenced from a single sample in a study of Graves' ophthalmopathy and Graves' hyperthyroidism. Amplifying from RNA transcripts, the study obtained TCR beta CDR3 regions. First-round RT-PCR employed HTBI primers, with a second-round multiplex PCR after it. TCRdb processed the multiplex PCR reads anew with MiXCR; each CDR3 protein has one entry. The table lists roughly 300,000 distinct CDR3 sequences, roughly a sixth of them singletons. The sequencing sample was made of peripheral blood. Receptors were obtained from an adult man with Graves' ophthalmopathy.

This clonotype was counted many times. The V call is TRBV4-3, the J call TRBJ1-2; 7 bases map to TRBD1. This CDR3 comprises 16 residues. The germline V gene has CDR1 LGHNA and CDR2 YSLEER. J lost 7 bases, V lost 1 base, and 12 bases had no gene match. DNA for the CDR3: TGCGCCAGCAGCCAAGCCGCCTCGACAGGGTGGCGTGGCTACACCTTC. Protein: CASSQAASTGWRGYTF.

This clonotype was found many times. The J gene is TRBJ2-7, the V gene TRBV20-1; D remains unclear. Germline lookup yields CDR1 DFQATT and CDR2 SNEGSKA (reference sequence). Trimming pared 0 bases from V and 3 bases from J, leaving 6 bases between. There are 12 residues in the CDR3. This CDR3 is CSAREAIYEQYF. The CDR3 DNA sequence: TGCAGTGCTAGAGAGGCAATCTACGAGCAGTACTTC.

The chain carries TRBV28 and TRBJ1-1; maybe TRBD1 (5 bases). Germline values: CDR1 MDHEN, CDR2 SYDVKM. CDR3 length: 13 amino acids. V dropped 8 bases and J dropped 3 bases, with 13 bases sitting between them. The CDR3 coding sequence is TGTGCCAGCTGGCGACAGTGGGACACTGAAGCTTTCTTT. It specifies CASWRQWDTEAFF.

This clonotype occurred many times. The genes are TRBV20-1 and TRBJ2-2, with 8 bases that match TRBD1. V gave up 6 bases and J gave up 4 bases; unmatched junction bases: 10. The CDR3 contains 15 residues. Per germline, CDR1 DFQATT and CDR2 SNEGSKA (reference sequence). The CDR3 DNA reads as TGCAGTGCAACGTCAGGGGGCGCGGGCACCGGGGAGCTGTTTTTT. This gives the protein CSATSGGAGTGELFF.

This clonotype was recorded many times. The chain uses TRBV29-1 and TRBJ1-1; 8 nucleotides match TRBD1. Germline V gene lookup returns CDR1 SQVTM and CDR2 ANQGSEA. Trimming took 3 bases from V and 3 from J; bases not matched to a gene: 12. CDR3 length: 16 amino acids. The CDR3 nucleotides read TGCAGCGTTGAGGGGGCCAGGGGGCAGAGAGACACTGAAGCTTTCTTT. It encodes CSVEGARGQRDTEAFF.

This clonotype was picked up many times. This chain connects TRBV11-2 to TRBJ2-7, with TRBD2 as a possible D gene (6 bases). This CDR3 has 13 residues. V was cut by 5 bases and J by 7 bases, with 15 bases left in between. The germline CDR1 and CDR2 sequences are SGHAT and FQNNGV. The CDR3 reads CASSARGSREQYF. The CDR3 DNA reads TGTGCCAGCAGCGCACGGGGGTCGCGGGAGCAGTACTTC.

This clonotype was picked up many times. The chain couples TRBV7-2 to TRBJ2-7, with D unresolved. This CDR3 has 12 residues. CDR1 SGHTA and CDR2 FQGNSA come from the germline V gene. V lost 4 bases and J 6 bases, leaving 10 bases between the germline ends. The CDR3 DNA sequence: TGTGCCAGCAGCTCCCGTTTCGGCGAGCAGTACTTC. It translates to CASSSRFGEQYF.

At least ten counts were recorded for this clonotype. The chain recombines TRBV7-8 with TRBJ2-2, with TRBD2 matching 9 bases. CDR1 is SGHVS and CDR2 is FQNEAQ in the germline V gene. The CDR3 consists of 15 residues. The ends lost 1 base at V and 5 bases at J; junction bases unmatched: 2. The CDR3 sequence is CASSLGGGATGELFF. The CDR3 DNA sequence: TGTGCCAGCAGCTTAGGCGGGGGGGCAACCGGGGAGCTGTTTTTT.

This clonotype has at least ten counts. The rearrangement joins TRBV7-9 to TRBJ2-7; D perhaps matches TRBD1 (5 bases). The CDR3 sequence is 12 residues long. V was clipped by 3 bases and J by 6 bases, with 9 bases between them. Germline lookup yields CDR1 SEHNR and CDR2 FQNEAQ (reference sequence). The DNA of the CDR3 is TGTGCCAGCAGCTTTCCAGGGATCGAGCAGTACTTC. Amino acid sequence: CASSFPGIEQYF.

CDR3 loop: CASSRSGQTYEQYF. The CDR3 DNA follows: TGTGCCAGCAGCCGAAGCGGGCAGACCTACGAGCAGTACTTC. The rearrangement links TRBV7-2 to TRBJ2-7; TRBD2 is a possible D gene (6 bases). This CDR3 spans 14 amino acids. Trimming pared 5 bases from V and 2 bases from J, leaving 13 bases between. The germline V gene has CDR1 SGHTA and CDR2 FQGNSA.

This clonotype has ten or more counts. The CDR3 coding sequence is TGTGCCAGCAGAGGACAGGGGGCGCGTGGCTACACCTTC. This codes for CASRGQGARGYTF. The chain links TRBV6-1 to TRBJ1-2, with 11 nucleotides matching TRBD1. V trimming: 6 bases; J trimming: 7 bases; junction bases outside the gene matches: 4. The CDR3 contains 13 residues. Germline V CDR1 and CDR2: MNHNS, SASEGT.

This clonotype was counted at least ten times. The chain employs TRBV6-1 and TRBJ1-1; 8 bases align to TRBD1. The V gene's germline CDR1 is MNHNS and CDR2 SASEGT. The trim removed 6 bases at V and 3 bases at J, leaving 6 bases unmatched. The CDR3 runs to 14 residues. CDR3 sequence reads: CASSRQGQYTEAFF. In nucleotides, the CDR3 is TGTGCCAGCAGCAGACAGGGGCAGTACACTGAAGCTTTCTTT.

In this sample, this clonotype turned up a few times. A read error may explain this, as a much larger clone is one base away. V gene TRBV19 combines with J gene TRBJ1-2; possibly TRBD1 for D (5 bases). This CDR3 comprises 15 residues. CDR1 and CDR2 from the germline V gene are LNHDA and SQIVND (reference sequence). The CDR3 protein is CVSSTTGHLIYGYTF. CDR3 bases: TGTGTCAGTAGTACAACCGGACATCTCATCTATGGCTACACCTTC.

In the case of this clonotype: A read error may be the cause here, since a much bigger clone is one base away. The gene calls are TRBV6-1 and TRBJ2-5; no clear D. Looked up from germline, CDR1 is MNHNS and CDR2 is SASEGT. The V gene lost 11 bases and the J gene lost 1 base, with 23 bases spanning the gap. The CDR3 loop spans 16 amino acids. The CDR3 sequence is CAGSIGPQWGQETQYF. The CDR3, as DNA: TGTGCCGGCTCCATCGGGCCTCAATGGGGCCAAGAGACCCAGTACTTC.

This clonotype was observed at least ten times. This chain links TRBV11-2 with TRBJ2-7; TRBD2 aligns across 11 bases. CDR3 size: 15 residues. Germline V CDR1 and CDR2: SGHAT, FQNNGV. The ends lost 7 bases at V and 2 bases at J; junction bases unmatched: 7. CDR3 loop: CASTAGLAGTYEQYF. The CDR3 region has the DNA TGTGCCAGCACCGCCGGACTAGCGGGCACCTACGAGCAGTACTTC.

With regard to this clonotype: Sequence at one end of the junction differs from germline and may be a read error. This sequence joins TRBV7-9 and TRBJ2-7; D is perhaps TRBD2 (5 bases). The CDR3 covers 13 residues. Germline CDR1 is SEHNR and CDR2 is FQNEAQ (reference sequence). The CDR3 region has the DNA TGTGCTAGCAGCACGGACGGGAAGGAGGAGCAGTACTTC. Its translation: CASSTDGKEEQYF. Full variable domain (outside the CDR3, taken from reference TRBV7-9 and TRBJ2-7): DTGVSQNPRHKITKRGQNVTFRCDPISEHNRLYWYRQTLGQGPEFLTYFQNEAQLEKSRLLSDRFSAERPKGSFSTLEIQRTEQGDSAMYLCASSTDGKEEQYFGPGTRLTVT.

The table lists this clonotype with many counts. The V call is TRBV30, the J call TRBJ1-6, with 7 positions matching TRBD1. Trimming took 2 bases from V and 8 from J; bases not matched to a gene: 9. Germline V gene sequence: CDR1 GTSNPN, CDR2 SVGIG (reference sequence). CDR3 length: 15 residues. CDR3 in amino acids: CAWSPRQGVDSPLHF. The CDR3 DNA reads as TGTGCCTGGAGTCCCCGACAGGGAGTGGATTCACCCCTCCACTTT.

This clonotype has ten or more counts. The chain carries TRBV12-3 or TRBV12-4 and TRBJ1-2; no reliable D call. The length of the CDR3 is 12 residues. Trimming shortened V by 3 bases and J by 4 bases, and 6 bases separated the two germline ends. In nucleotides, the CDR3 is TGTGCCAGCAGTTTTAGAAGCTATGGCTACACCTTC. The encoded protein is CASSFRSYGYTF.

Many counts were recorded for this clonotype. The chain uses TRBV11-1 and TRBJ2-6; TRBD1 matches 10 bases. V trimming: 5 bases; J trimming: 3 bases; junction bases outside the gene matches: 10. The CDR3 is 18 amino acids. Germline V gives CDR1 SGHAT, CDR2 FQDESV (reference sequence). The DNA for the CDR3 is TGTGCCAGCAGCGTACCGGGACAGGGGTATAGTGGGGCCAACGTCCTGACTTTC. This sequence encodes CASSVPGQGYSGANVLTF.

This clonotype was picked up many times. J is TRBJ1-2 and V is TRBV12-3 or TRBV12-4; D is uncertain. Deletions cut 5 bases from V and 4 bases from J, with 14 bases between. The CDR3 length is 14 residues. This CDR3 is CASSMRTDGYGYTF. The CDR3 DNA reads as TGTGCCAGCAGTATGAGGACGGACGGCTATGGCTACACCTTC.

This clonotype was observed many times. The rearrangement uses TRBV24-1 and TRBJ1-2; D is uncertain. V dropped 0 bases and J dropped 2 bases, with 6 bases sitting between them. The CDR3 contains 14 residues. Germline CDR1 is KGHDR and CDR2 is SFDVKD. CDR3 in DNA: TGTGCCACCAGTGATTTGCAAAGAAACTATGGCTACACCTTC. It is translated as CATSDLQRNYGYTF.

The sample holds many counts of this clonotype. A junction boundary mismatches the germline segment, possibly from a read error. J is TRBJ2-1 and V is TRBV5-8; 8 bases are a match to TRBD1. Germline values: CDR1 SGHTS, CDR2 YDEGEE. This CDR3 region has 14 residues. CDR3 DNA: TGTGCCTGCAGCTTGGAGACCAGGGGGCATGAGCAGTTCTTC. This codes for CACSLETRGHEQFF.

Many counts were recorded for this clonotype. CDR3 region: CAWKIGVANTEAFF. The CDR3 DNA is TGTGCCTGGAAAATAGGGGTGGCGAACACTGAAGCTTTCTTT. This chain joins TRBV30 and TRBJ1-1, with a tentative D call TRBD1 (5 bases). V was cut by 4 bases and J by 1 base, with 13 bases left in between. From germline, CDR1 is GTSNPN and CDR2 SVGIG (reference sequence). This CDR3 spans 14 amino acids. Full variable domain (rest looked up from reference TRBV30 and TRBJ1-1): SQTIHQWPATLVQPVGSPLSLECTVEGTSNPNLYWYRQAAGRGLQLLFYSVGIGQISSEVPQNLSASRPQDRQFILSSKKLLLSDSGFYLCAWKIGVANTEAFFGQGTRLTVV.

This clonotype was seen many times. This sequence joins TRBV20-1 and TRBJ1-1; TRBD1 agrees at 7 bases. Germline CDR1 and CDR2: DFQATT and SNEGSKA (reference sequence). Trimming took 1 base from V and 4 from J; bases not matched to a gene: 6. CDR3 size: 14 residues. The CDR3 loop reads CSARVQGLSTEAFF. For the CDR3, the DNA is TGCAGTGCTAGAGTACAGGGGTTGAGCACTGAAGCTTTCTTT.

There are many counts of this clonotype. The gene calls are TRBV10-3 and TRBJ2-7, with D possibly being TRBD2 (5 bases). The CDR3 has 14 amino acids. Trimming pared 0 bases from V and 3 bases from J, leaving 9 bases between. Germline CDR1 and CDR2: ENHRY and SYGVKD. CDR3 in amino acids: CAISESAVDYEQYF. For the CDR3, the DNA is TGTGCCATCAGTGAGTCAGCGGTCGACTACGAGCAGTACTTC.

The V and J genes are TRBV6-1 and TRBJ1-1; D not certain. V lost 5 bases and J lost 7, with 20 bases in between. The CDR3 runs to 15 residues. Germline CDR1 and CDR2: MNHNS and SASEGT. The CDR3 nucleotides are TGTGCCAGCAGTATCAGTCGGTTGTTTCTGGGTGAAGCTTTCTTT. Amino acid sequence: CASSISRLFLGEAFF.

This clonotype was detected many times. The rearrangement uses TRBV5-1 and TRBJ1-1, with D perhaps matching TRBD1 (6 bases). The germline V and J ends were trimmed by 2 bases and 0 bases, with 14 bases remaining between them. This CDR3 is 16 amino acids long. Germline V gene sequence: CDR1 SGHRS, CDR2 YFSETQ. CDR3 in amino acids: CASSLNTGAMNTEAFF. The CDR3 coding sequence is TGCGCCAGCAGCTTAAACACGGGGGCTATGAACACTGAAGCTTTCTTT. The whole variable domain, remainder taken from reference TRBV5-1 and TRBJ1-1, is KAGVTQTPRYLIKTRGQQVTLSCSPISGHRSVSWYQQTPGQGLQFLFEYFSETQRNKGNFPGRFSGRQFSNSRSEMNVSTLELGDSALYLCASSLNTGAMNTEAFFGQGTRLTVV.

This clonotype came up many times. The chain combines TRBV18 with TRBJ2-5; D perhaps matches TRBD2 (6 bases). The V end was cut by 6 bases, the J end by 5 bases, with 16 bases between. The CDR3 consists of 14 residues. Germline V gene sequence: CDR1 KGHSH, CDR2 LQKENI. The CDR3, as DNA: TGTGCCAGCTCGCCGCCTTCTGCGGGGGAGACCCAGTACTTC. Its translation: CASSPPSAGETQYF.